The 31 T cell receptor beta chains reported below all come from one sample, sequenced in a study of OX40 agonist ivuxolimab in advanced cancers. Data came from immunoSEQ multiplex PCR; TCRdb stores just in-frame clones and leaves some out. The sample yields about 43,000 clones, roughly 86% seen once. The sequencing used CD4+ or CD8+ T cells sorted from blood, collected in a trial of the OX40 agonist ivuxolimab. The receptors here all came from an adult with an advanced solid tumor such as melanoma, head and neck, liver or kidney cancer.

The rearrangement links TRBV5-4 to TRBJ1-1, with TRBD1 identical over 7 bases. V gave up 2 bases and J gave up 7 bases; unmatched junction bases: 5. Germline V gene data show CDR1 as SGHNT and CDR2 as YYREEE (reference sequence). This CDR3 has 13 amino acids. The DNA of the CDR3 is TGTGCCAGCAGCTTCTACCGGGACAGTGAAGCTTTCTTT. This encodes CASSFYRDSEAFF.

The chain uses TRBV6-1 and TRBJ2-7; D remains unclear. The CDR3 has 15 residues. V was clipped by 1 base and J by 2 bases, with 12 bases between them. Germline V gene data show CDR1 as MNHNS and CDR2 as SASEGT. The CDR3 DNA reads TGTGCCAGCAGTGAAGGGCAGATAGCTACCTACGAGCAGTACGTC. It codes for CASSEGQIATYEQYV.

The chain recombines TRBV5-1 with TRBJ2-7, with a weak D call TRBD2 (6 bases). Germline V gene sequence: CDR1 SGHRS, CDR2 YFSETQ. The CDR3 is 14 residues long. The ends were cut back, 2 bases at V and 2 bases at J, with 11 bases in the middle. The CDR3 region has the DNA TGCGCCAGCAGCTTTACGGGAGTGGCCTACGAGCAGTACTTC. Translation: CASSFTGVAYEQYF.

V and J are TRBV29-1 and TRBJ1-1; a possible D gene is TRBD1 (5 bases). CDR1 and CDR2 (germline): SQVTM, ANQGSEA. The germline V and J ends were trimmed by 4 bases and 4 bases, with 13 bases remaining between them. This CDR3 has 13 residues. CDR3 residues: CSVVGGTGTEAFF. Written as DNA, the CDR3 is TGCAGCGTTGTGGGTGGGACGGGCACTGAAGCTTTCTTT.

The V call is TRBV6-5, the J call TRBJ1-5; 7 bases agree with TRBD1. The V segment lost 2 bases and the J segment 8 bases; nucleotides outside the gene matches: 9. The CDR3 consists of 15 residues. CDR1 is MNHEY and CDR2 is SVGAGI in the germline V gene. CDR3 region: CASSYVRQGPEPQHF. The DNA for the CDR3 is TGTGCCAGCAGTTACGTACGACAGGGCCCGGAGCCCCAGCATTTT.

The chain combines TRBV27 with TRBJ2-1; tentatively, D is TRBD1 (6 bases). The germline gives CDR1 MNHEY, CDR2 SMNVEV (reference sequence). Trimming removed 0 bases at V and 5 bases at J, with 11 bases between. This CDR3 contains 15 residues. The CDR3 DNA follows: TGTGCCAGCAGTTTATCCAGGGGAGTTGACAATGAGCAGTTCTTC. This sequence encodes CASSLSRGVDNEQFF.

This rearrangement joins TRBV7-6 to TRBJ2-3; unclear D gene. The germline gives CDR1 SGHVS, CDR2 FNYEAQ. The CDR3 is 12 amino acids. V was cut by 4 bases and J by 3 bases, with 5 bases left in between. The CDR3 spells CASSWGTDTQYF. The CDR3 nucleotides are TGTGCCAGCAGCTGGGGAACAGATACGCAGTATTTT.

This clone was counted between two and nine times. The CDR3 sequence: CASRVGGTGELFF. Written as DNA, the CDR3 is TGCGCCAGCCGCGTAGGGGGCACCGGGGAGCTGTTTTTT. The V and J genes are TRBV4-1 and TRBJ2-2, with D perhaps TRBD1 (6 bases). The CDR3 spans 13 residues. Trimming pared 8 bases from V and 4 bases from J, leaving 11 bases between. Germline V lookup: CDR1 MGHRA, CDR2 YSYEKL.

This clone was detected once. The chain employs TRBV27 and TRBJ2-3; D may be TRBD2 (6 bases). Per germline, CDR1 MNHEY and CDR2 SMNVEV (reference sequence). V lost 5 bases and J lost 10, with 16 bases in between. The CDR3 spans 13 residues. CDR3 sequence (DNA): TGTGCCAGCAGTCCTTTGACTAGTAAGGCGCAGTATTTT. Encoded protein: CASSPLTSKAQYF.

The chain has TRBV13 and TRBJ2-7; D possibly matches TRBD1 or TRBD2 (5 bases each). The length of the CDR3 is 14 residues. Germline CDR1 and CDR2: PRHDT and FYEKMQ (reference sequence). V lost 9 bases and J lost 1, with 16 bases in between. As DNA, the CDR3 is TGTGCCAGTGGGGCGGCGGAGCGGTCCTACGAGCAGTACTTC. Protein sequence: CASGAAERSYEQYF.

The CDR3 is CASSHPGLLFPNEQFF. For the CDR3, the DNA is TGTGCCAGTAGTCATCCGGGACTGCTTTTTCCCAATGAGCAGTTCTTC. V gene TRBV19 combines with J gene TRBJ2-1, with D perhaps matching TRBD2 (6 bases). The V gene's germline CDR1 is LNHDA and CDR2 SQIVND (reference sequence). V shed 5 bases and J shed 6 bases, with 20 bases lying between them. This CDR3 spans 16 amino acids.

The V gene is TRBV7-9, the J gene TRBJ2-5, with TRBD2 matching 10 bases. The CDR3 runs 15 residues. Trimming at V came to 4 bases and at J to 1 base, leaving 3 bases not matched to a gene. The germline V gene encodes CDR1 SEHNR and CDR2 FQNEAQ (reference sequence). DNA for the CDR3: TGTGCCAGCAGCTCAGTAGCGGGGGGCCAAGAGACCCAGTACTTC. Protein: CASSSVAGGQETQYF.

V is TRBV2 and J is TRBJ2-1; TRBD2 matches 9 bases. The germline CDR1 and CDR2 sequences are SNHLY and FYNNEI. The CDR3 loop spans 15 amino acids. After removal of 4 bases from V and 8 bases from J, the junction contained 9 bases not matched to a gene. Here the CDR3 reads CASSGLAGPIYEQFF. The CDR3 region has the DNA TGTGCCAGCAGTGGTCTAGCGGGGCCGATCTATGAGCAGTTCTTC.

V gene TRBV9 combines with J gene TRBJ1-5; no definite D call. Germline V gene data show CDR1 as SGDLS and CDR2 as YYNGEE. The CDR3 consists of 15 residues. The V and J ends lost 4 bases and 0 bases respectively, with 11 bases between them. The DNA for the CDR3 is TGTGCCAGCAGCCTCGTAACTTATAGCAATCAGCCCCAGCATTTT. This gives the protein CASSLVTYSNQPQHF.

The chain's CDR3 is CASSPTGVSGELFF. The CDR3 DNA is TGTGCCAGCAGTCCCACCGGGGTGTCGGGGGAGCTGTTTTTT. The chain couples TRBV6-6 to TRBJ2-2, with a weak D call TRBD2 (5 bases). With 5 bases removed from V and 8 bases from J, the gap between germline ends came to 15 bases. The length of the CDR3 is 14 residues. Germline assignment: CDR1 MNHNY and CDR2 SVGAGI (reference sequence).

This clone was picked up one time. This rearrangement joins TRBV2 to TRBJ2-7; D could derive from TRBD1 or TRBD2 (5 bases each). The germline CDR1 and CDR2 sequences are SNHLY and FYNNEI. V was cut by 1 base and J by 3 bases, with 16 bases left in between. The length of the CDR3 is 16 residues. CDR3 in amino acids: CASSEGRGAVGYEQYV. For the CDR3, the DNA is TGTGCCAGCAGTGAAGGACGAGGGGCAGTCGGCTACGAGCAGTACGTC.

J is TRBJ2-3 and V is TRBV11-2; TRBD2 agrees at 8 bases. The CDR3 totals 15 residues. J lost 5 bases, V lost 1 base, and 5 bases had no gene match. Per the germline V gene, CDR1 is SGHAT and CDR2 is FQNNGV. DNA of the CDR3: TGTGCCAGCAGCTTAGCGGGGGGGTATGGAGATACGCAGTATTTT. Encoded protein: CASSLAGGYGDTQYF.

This rearrangement joins TRBV7-8 to TRBJ2-2; 9 bases map to TRBD1. The germline V gene has CDR1 SGHVS and CDR2 FQNEAQ. The CDR3 runs to 18 residues. V was pared by 1 base and J by 6 bases, with 12 bases of the junction left unmatched. The CDR3 spells CASSLVLPTGGYAGELFF. Here the CDR3 DNA reads TGTGCCAGCAGCTTAGTTCTCCCGACAGGGGGGTACGCCGGGGAGCTGTTTTTT.

This clone was counted between two and nine times. The chain links TRBV27 to TRBJ2-7, with 8 bases aligning to TRBD1. Trimming removed 5 bases from V and 2 bases from J; junction bases left unmatched: 11. The CDR3 consists of 16 residues. Germline lookup yields CDR1 MNHEY and CDR2 SMNVEV (reference sequence). CDR3 nucleotides: TGTGCCAGCAGTCCTTCCACCGGGACAGGCACCTACGAGCAGTACTTC. Protein product: CASSPSTGTGTYEQYF.

The genes are TRBV5-1 and TRBJ1-2; D perhaps matches TRBD1 (5 bases). V gave up 3 bases and J gave up 0 bases, with 6 bases separating them. There are 13 residues in the CDR3. In germline, CDR1 is SGHRS, CDR2 YFSETQ. CDR3 protein: CASSSTANYGYTF. CDR3 nucleotides: TGCGCCAGCAGCTCGACAGCTAACTATGGCTACACCTTC.

This clone was observed a single time. The chain has TRBV19 and TRBJ2-2; D call uncertain. The CDR3 totals 14 residues. Trimming pared 2 bases from V and 1 base from J, leaving 5 bases between. CDR1 is LNHDA and CDR2 is SQIVND in the germline V gene (reference sequence). Here the CDR3 reads CASSIPMNTGELFF. The CDR3 nucleotides read TGTGCCAGTAGTATACCAATGAACACCGGGGAGCTGTTTTTT.

The V gene is TRBV28, the J gene TRBJ2-2; D possibly corresponds to TRBD1 (5 bases). CDR1 and CDR2 from the germline V gene are MDHEN and SYDVKM. The CDR3 length is 15 residues. The ends were cut back, 5 bases at V and 5 bases at J, with 15 bases in the middle. The CDR3 DNA reads as TGTGCCAGCAGTCCGATTAAGGGGTTGACCGGGGAGCTGTTTTTT. The encoded protein is CASSPIKGLTGELFF.

This chain joins TRBV7-2 and TRBJ1-5; tentative D call: TRBD1 (6 bases). The V gene lost 4 bases and the J gene lost 6 bases, with 16 bases spanning the gap. The CDR3 totals 15 residues. Germline CDR1 is SGHTA and CDR2 is FQGNSA. Here the CDR3 reads CASSYTGWGGQPQHF. The CDR3, as DNA: TGTGCCAGCAGCTATACAGGGTGGGGAGGTCAGCCCCAGCATTTT.

The chain links TRBV2 to TRBJ2-7, with D tentatively TRBD1 (5 bases). V lost 3 bases and J lost 4, with 13 bases in between. Germline lookup yields CDR1 SNHLY and CDR2 FYNNEI. This CDR3 has 14 residues. CDR3 region: CASSEYDSWYEQYF. CDR3 nucleotide sequence: TGTGCCAGCAGTGAGTATGACAGTTGGTACGAGCAGTACTTC.

The genes are TRBV5-1 and TRBJ2-5; TRBD2 agrees at 10 bases. The germline CDR1 and CDR2 sequences are SGHRS and YFSETQ. This CDR3 has 15 residues. With 8 bases clipped from V and 5 bases from J, the junction kept 12 bases outside the gene matches. In nucleotides, the CDR3 is TGCGCCAGTGGGTTACTAGCGGGGAAAAGCGAGACCCAGTACTTC. Its translation is CASGLLAGKSETQYF.

The chain has TRBV5-6 and TRBJ1-4, with D possibly TRBD1 on 6 matching bases. Germline CDR1 is SGHDT and CDR2 is YYEEEE. V was trimmed by 2 bases and J by 8 bases, leaving 7 bases between them. The CDR3 spans 12 residues. CDR3 DNA: TGTGCCAGCAGCTTACAGGGAGAAAAACTGTTTTTT. This translates into CASSLQGEKLFF.

The chain couples TRBV19 to TRBJ2-7; D may be TRBD2 (6 bases). CDR3 size: 15 residues. V shed 5 bases and J shed 3 bases, with 17 bases lying between them. Germline V gene data show CDR1 as LNHDA and CDR2 as SQIVND (reference sequence). DNA for the CDR3: TGTGCCAGTAGTTTCGGGGGAGGAACGATCTACGAGCAGTACTTC. Its protein product is CASSFGGGTIYEQYF.

The chain links TRBV2 to TRBJ2-1; the D is unclear. V dropped 3 bases and J dropped 6 bases, with 9 bases sitting between them. The germline V gene encodes CDR1 SNHLY and CDR2 FYNNEI. The length of the CDR3 is 13 residues. The CDR3, as DNA: TGTGCCAGCAGTGAGGCCCTCGTCAATGAGCAGTTCTTC. Translating gives CASSEALVNEQFF.

V gene TRBV19 combines with J gene TRBJ1-6; D gene unclear. The CDR3 length is 15 residues. V dropped 6 bases and J dropped 0 bases, with 9 bases sitting between them. Per germline, CDR1 LNHDA and CDR2 SQIVND (reference sequence). Here the CDR3 reads CASRSDLSYNSPLHF. CDR3 DNA: TGTGCCAGTAGGTCGGACCTCTCCTATAATTCACCCCTCCACTTT.

This chain connects TRBV6-5 to TRBJ2-7; tentatively, D is TRBD2 (7 bases). V was clipped by 11 bases and J by 5 bases, with 13 bases between them. The CDR3 loop spans 11 amino acids. Germline assignment: CDR1 MNHEY and CDR2 SVGAGI. DNA of the CDR3: TGTGCCCACGGGGGGCTAGACGAGCAGTACTTC. This translates into CAHGGLDEQYF.

This clone was found a few times. The chain carries TRBV5-1 and TRBJ2-3, with 9 bases matching TRBD2. This CDR3 spans 18 amino acids. Germline CDR1 is SGHRS and CDR2 is YFSETQ. Trimming took 5 bases from V and 2 from J; bases not matched to a gene: 15. The CDR3: CASSGAGGSSSYTDTQYF. Here the CDR3 DNA reads TGCGCCAGCAGTGGGGCGGGAGGGTCTTCTTCTTACACAGATACGCAGTATTTT.